The rows below give T cell receptor beta chains drawn from one sample of a study of T cell changes during pregnancy in multiple sclerosis. Clones were read by immunoSEQ multiplex PCR, and TCRdb kept only the in-frame ones, dropping some. The table shows tens of thousands of clones, with roughly 92% occurring only once. The sequencing input was peripheral blood. These receptors originate from a female donor with multiple sclerosis, enrolled in a pregnancy study. Each CDR3 is given with its conserved first and last residue. The size of a clone is reported for some rows only, either as once, few or many, or as a class for expanded clones.

v_call	clone_size	j_call	cdr3_aa
TRBV4-3	.	TRBJ1-4	CASSQDQGQGNEKLFF
TRBV9	.	TRBJ2-1	CASSVASSPSGAPYNEQFF
TRBV5-1	.	TRBJ2-3	CASSLVGGVKSDTQYF
TRBV6-4	few	TRBJ2-3	CASSEASTDTQYF
TRBV7-2	.	TRBJ2-7	CASSSPAGVPYEQYF
TRBV19	.	TRBJ2-3	CASSKRTSGSDTQYF
TRBV6-1	.	TRBJ2-3	CASTTGLSVNTQYF
TRBV6-1	.	TRBJ1-1	CASSSGMNTEAFF
TRBV18	.	TRBJ1-1	CASSPPGQGGMNTEAFF
TRBV21-1	.	TRBJ1-2	CASSKCGTGYTF
TRBV28	.	TRBJ1-5	CASSAAFGQGSNQPQHF
TRBV28	.	TRBJ1-2	CASSLWRVGINGMRQGARYGYTF
TRBV6-1	.	TRBJ1-2	CASIRVTTNYGYTF
TRBV9	.	TRBJ2-7	CASTRGDSGSEGLEQYF
TRBV30	.	TRBJ1-4	CAWSVEFRLFF
TRBV9	.	TRBJ1-1	CASSVTGGLLVAGMNTEAFF
TRBV25-1	.	TRBJ2-1	CASRGREQFF
TRBV6-5	.	TRBJ1-3	CASSYYSGNTIYF
TRBV6-5	.	TRBJ2-7	CASKGLADQTYEQYF
TRBV5-1	.	TRBJ2-3	CASSFSSAPDTQYF
TRBV7-2	.	TRBJ1-2	CASRGRQGAPGGYGYTF
TRBV5-1	.	TRBJ2-7	CASSSGTYYEQYF
TRBV7-2	.	TRBJ2-3	CASSSTYSTDTQYF
TRBV6-1	.	TRBJ2-3	CASRGGEGASTDTQYF
TRBV10-2	.	TRBJ2-5	CASSGPDFTGETQYF